Here is one T cell receptor beta chain with its context. Its antigen is still unknown. This record comes from a study of T cells in Graves' hyperthyroidism and ophthalmopathy. Study results and caveats: In blood, most of the thyroid clonotypes expanded above 0.001 were also present.

Germline CDR1 and CDR2: MNHEY and SVGEGT. CDR3 length equals 17 residues. The ends lost 0 bases at V and 3 bases at J; junction bases unmatched: 7. Researchers amplified the TCR beta CDR3 regions from RNA transcripts. HTBI primers were employed in a first-round RT-PCR of the TCR CDR3. MiXCR, applied by TCRdb to the multiplex PCR reads, yields one record per CDR3 protein. The profile shows a few hundred thousand distinct CDR3 sequences, approximately 14% of them singletons. The receptor was derived from a woman in her thirties or forties with Graves' hyperthyroidism. The V call is TRBV6-2 or TRBV6-3, the J call TRBJ2-7; 11 bases are shared with TRBD2. The specimen was blood. The CDR3 here is CASSYSITSGSLYEQYF. CDR3 DNA sequence: TGTGCCAGCAGTTACTCCATAACTAGCGGGAGTCTCTACGAGCAGTACTTC.